This T cell receptor beta chain appears in the sequencing data of a study of blood T cells in healthy people across ages. The germline V gene has CDR1 MNHGY and CDR2 SAAAGT. V lost 4 bases, J lost 6 bases, and 11 bases stayed unmatched. The CDR3 length is 16 residues. A second PCR, run for about 7 to 11 cycles, used a sample-barcoded 5' primer plus a J-beta primer mix. TCRdb reprocessed the 5' RACE reads via MiXCR and lists one record per CDR3 protein. The sample comprises approximately 800,000 distinct CDR3 sequences, 58% of which are singletons, and 20% to 25% rests with the top ten. This clonotype was sampled from a man between 25 and 39 years old in good health. The chain carries TRBV6-8 and TRBJ2-1, with 8 bases that match TRBD2. The sample taken for sequencing was blood. The CDR3, as DNA: TGTGCCAGCAGTTTGGCAGGCATGGGGACTAGCAATGAGCAGTTCTTC. Amino acids: CASSLAGMGTSNEQFF.